What follows are 22 T cell receptor beta chains derived from one specimen sequenced in a study of cytomegalovirus exposure and HLA in healthy donors. PCR employed 60 Vbeta and 13 Jbeta primers. Here immunoSEQ multiplex PCR was the method, and the copy in TCRdb shows in-frame clones only, minus some. The sample yields about 180,000 clones, more than 75% seen once. Sequenced: PBMCs. The receptor source for this set is a man aged 40-55 years in good health and CMV-seronegative.

This chain links TRBV5-1 with TRBJ2-5; possibly TRBD1 for D (5 bases). Trimming took off 4 bases at V and 3 bases at J, with 10 bases between the two ends. The CDR3 is made up of 13 amino acids. Germline V CDR1 and CDR2: SGHRS, YFSETQ. The CDR3 DNA reads TGCGCCAGCAGCGGCAGGGTCGAAGAGACCCAGTACTTC. Translation: CASSGRVEETQYF.

This sequence joins TRBV11-1 and TRBJ1-2; 9 nucleotides align to TRBD1. Germline trimming cut 5 bases from V and 7 bases from J; bases unmatched to any gene: 11. The CDR3 sequence is 15 residues long. Germline loops: CDR1 SGHAT, CDR2 FQDESV (reference sequence). The CDR3 loop reads CASSLRTGVDGGYTF. DNA for the CDR3: TGTGCCAGCAGCCTCCGGACAGGGGTCGATGGTGGCTACACCTTC.

The V and J genes are TRBV4-2 and TRBJ1-1; D unresolved. Trimming removed 0 bases at V and 1 base at J, with 9 bases between. This CDR3 contains 15 residues. Germline CDR1 LGHNA, CDR2 YNFKEQ. CDR3: CASSQDQQPNTEAFF. The CDR3 bases are TGTGCCAGCAGCCAAGATCAACAGCCGAACACTGAAGCTTTCTTT.

This clone was detected only a few times. The chain employs TRBV11-2 and TRBJ1-3, with 8 bases aligning to TRBD1. Germline CDR1 is SGHAT and CDR2 is FQNNGV. After removal of 4 bases from V and 9 bases from J, the junction contained 8 bases not matched to a gene. The CDR3 consists of 14 residues. The CDR3 sequence: CASSSQGALPTIYF. CDR3 bases: TGTGCCAGCAGCTCCCAGGGGGCTCTACCCACCATATATTTT.

This chain connects TRBV2 to TRBJ2-7, with TRBD2 identical over 10 bases. This CDR3 region has 15 residues. Looked up from germline, CDR1 is SNHLY and CDR2 is FYNNEI. Trimming removed 4 bases from V and 6 bases from J; junction bases left unmatched: 9. In DNA form, the CDR3 reads TGTGCCAGCAGTGTACTAGCGGGGTTTCAGGCCGAGCAGTACTTC. Translated: CASSVLAGFQAEQYF.

CDR3 loop: CASSPRTSGTGELFF. DNA for the CDR3: TGTGCCAGCAGCCCTCGGACTAGCGGAACCGGGGAGCTGTTTTTT. The chain is built from TRBV5-5 and TRBJ2-2; the match to TRBD2 covers 10 bases. Germline V gives CDR1 SGHKS, CDR2 YYEKEE (reference sequence). The V and J ends lost 4 bases and 5 bases, in that order; junction bases with no gene match: 5. The CDR3 consists of 15 residues.

The chain uses TRBV29-1 and TRBJ2-1; 9 bases are a match to TRBD2. The V segment lost 6 bases and the J segment 4 bases; nucleotides outside the gene matches: 10. CDR1 and CDR2 from the germline V gene are SQVTM and ANQGSEA. The CDR3 spans 15 residues. The CDR3 is CSVGGSSGTYNEQFF. The CDR3, as DNA: TGCAGCGTGGGGGGATCTAGCGGGACATACAATGAGCAGTTCTTC.

J is TRBJ1-1 and V is TRBV5-8; 8 bases line up with TRBD1. Germline lookup yields CDR1 SGHTS and CDR2 YDEGEE. V dropped 2 bases and J dropped 0; count of bases not matched to a gene: 9. The CDR3 totals 17 residues. The CDR3 region has the DNA TGTGCCAGCAGCTTTGGACAGGGCTCATACATGAACACTGAAGCTTTCTTT. Translated, it gives CASSFGQGSYMNTEAFF.

The chain links TRBV10-3 to TRBJ1-1; 7 bases are a match to TRBD1. Per the germline V gene, CDR1 is ENHRY and CDR2 is SYGVKD. The length of the CDR3 is 13 residues. V lost 6 bases and J lost 3; bases outside the gene matches: 4. The CDR3 region has the DNA TGTGCCATCAGCTTCACAGGGGACACTGAAGCTTTCTTT. It specifies CAISFTGDTEAFF.

This chain connects TRBV30 to TRBJ2-2; 9 nucleotides align to TRBD2. Germline assignment: CDR1 GTSNPN and CDR2 SVGIG (reference sequence). The length of the CDR3 is 14 residues. V lost 4 bases to trimming and J lost 1 base; unmatched junction nucleotides: 1. In DNA, the CDR3 is TGTGCCTGGAATAGCGGGGGGAACACCGGGGAGCTGTTTTTT. Translation gives CAWNSGGNTGELFF.

The chain combines TRBV7-3 with TRBJ1-1; tentatively, D is TRBD1 (5 bases). The CDR3 runs 14 residues. V was trimmed by 0 bases and J by 5 bases, leaving 10 bases between them. Germline V CDR1 and CDR2: SGHTA, FQGTGA. The CDR3 reads CASSLTGVRTEAFF. CDR3 DNA sequence: TGTGCCAGCAGCTTAACAGGGGTGAGGACTGAAGCTTTCTTT.

This chain connects TRBV4-1 to TRBJ1-2; 10 bases match TRBD1. V lost 1 base, J lost 2 bases, and 1 base stayed unmatched. The CDR3 consists of 15 residues. Germline V gives CDR1 MGHRA, CDR2 YSYEKL. The DNA for the CDR3 is TGCGCCAGCAGCCAAGGGGACAGGGGCAACTATGGCTACACCTTC. Translated: CASSQGDRGNYGYTF.

V gene TRBV27 combines with J gene TRBJ1-3; D not certain. V lost 3 bases, J lost 0 bases, and 6 bases lay in between. CDR1 MNHEY and CDR2 SMNVEV come from the germline V gene (reference sequence). CDR3 length: 14 residues. The CDR3 loop is CASSFSSSGNTIYF. The CDR3, as DNA: TGTGCCAGCAGTTTTAGCAGCTCTGGAAACACCATATATTTT.

This CDR3 is CASSLQGANTEAFF. The DNA of the CDR3 is TGTGCCAGCTCACTACAGGGGGCCAACACTGAAGCTTTCTTT. V gene TRBV18 combines with J gene TRBJ1-1; 9 bases are shared with TRBD1. The germline gives CDR1 KGHSH, CDR2 LQKENI. V shed 4 bases, J shed 2 bases, and the junction held 2 bases outside the gene matches. The CDR3 runs 14 residues.

V usage is TRBV4-3 and J usage is TRBJ2-3, with D possibly being TRBD1 (6 bases). Trimming cost V 3 bases and J 4 bases, with 11 bases left between them. CDR3 length: 14 residues. Germline CDR1 and CDR2: LGHNA and YSLEER. CDR3 nucleotides: TGCGCCAGCAGCCAGTTCCAGGGGCCAGATACGCAGTATTTT. Encoded protein: CASSQFQGPDTQYF.

The chain carries TRBV9 and TRBJ2-7; D is uncertain. V lost 0 bases to trimming and J lost 2 bases, with 12 bases between them. CDR3 length: 15 residues. Germline V CDR1 and CDR2: SGDLS, YYNGEE. CDR3 in amino acids: CASSVAVQAPYEQYF. CDR3 coding DNA: TGTGCCAGCAGCGTAGCAGTGCAGGCCCCCTACGAGCAGTACTTC.

The V gene is TRBV27, the J gene TRBJ2-7; 8 bases align to TRBD1. The V gene end was trimmed by 5 bases and the J gene end by 2 bases; junction bases not matched to a gene: 5. There are 14 residues in the CDR3. CDR1 is MNHEY and CDR2 is SMNVEV in the germline V gene (reference sequence). CDR3 nucleotides: TGTGCCAGCAGTCCCGGACAGGGCCCCTACGAGCAGTACTTC. This translates into CASSPGQGPYEQYF.

The chain uses TRBV5-8 and TRBJ1-5; 10 nucleotides line up with TRBD1. The CDR3 runs to 18 residues. The J segment lost 5 bases and the V segment lost 8 bases, leaving 19 bases of the junction unmatched. CDR1 SGHTS and CDR2 YDEGEE come from the germline V gene. The CDR3 is CARRGPEKRQGADQPQHF. CDR3 bases: TGTGCCAGGAGGGGGCCCGAAAAGAGACAGGGGGCTGATCAGCCCCAGCATTTT.

The genes are TRBV6-1 and TRBJ1-1; D is unresolved. Germline assignment: CDR1 MNHNS and CDR2 SASEGT. This CDR3 has 14 amino acids. Trimming removed 5 bases at V and 8 bases at J, with 18 bases between. Here the CDR3 DNA reads TGTGCCAGCAGTTCCCGAAGGTGGGCCAGGGAAGCTTTCTTT. It is translated as CASSSRRWAREAFF.

The chain employs TRBV5-3 and TRBJ2-5; TRBD2 matches 7 bases. TRBV5-3 belongs to the ORF category, with a function that is uncertain. There are 16 residues in the CDR3. The J segment lost 5 bases and the V segment lost 1 base, leaving 11 bases of the junction unmatched. The CDR3, as DNA: TGTGCCAGAAGCTTGTCGGGGGGAGTCCTAGGTGAGACCCAGTACTTC. Protein product: CARSLSGGVLGETQYF.

V usage is TRBV6-5 and J usage is TRBJ1-1; D is uncertain. Germline V gene sequence: CDR1 MNHEY, CDR2 SVGAGI. V lost 2 bases and J 5 bases, leaving 9 bases between the germline ends. The CDR3 sequence is 13 residues long. The CDR3 loop is CASSYDRRTEAFF. The CDR3 nucleotides read TGTGCCAGCAGTTACGATAGGAGGACTGAAGCTTTCTTT.

The V call is TRBV28, the J call TRBJ2-7; TRBD2 might be the D (5 bases). The germline V gene encodes CDR1 MDHEN and CDR2 SYDVKM. This CDR3 region has 15 residues. Trimming took 5 bases from V and 9 from J, leaving 23 bases between them. The CDR3 DNA reads TGTGCCAGCAGTCCCTCCCCGGGGTTGGTCATAGTGCAGTACTTC. Its translation: CASSPSPGLVIVQYF.